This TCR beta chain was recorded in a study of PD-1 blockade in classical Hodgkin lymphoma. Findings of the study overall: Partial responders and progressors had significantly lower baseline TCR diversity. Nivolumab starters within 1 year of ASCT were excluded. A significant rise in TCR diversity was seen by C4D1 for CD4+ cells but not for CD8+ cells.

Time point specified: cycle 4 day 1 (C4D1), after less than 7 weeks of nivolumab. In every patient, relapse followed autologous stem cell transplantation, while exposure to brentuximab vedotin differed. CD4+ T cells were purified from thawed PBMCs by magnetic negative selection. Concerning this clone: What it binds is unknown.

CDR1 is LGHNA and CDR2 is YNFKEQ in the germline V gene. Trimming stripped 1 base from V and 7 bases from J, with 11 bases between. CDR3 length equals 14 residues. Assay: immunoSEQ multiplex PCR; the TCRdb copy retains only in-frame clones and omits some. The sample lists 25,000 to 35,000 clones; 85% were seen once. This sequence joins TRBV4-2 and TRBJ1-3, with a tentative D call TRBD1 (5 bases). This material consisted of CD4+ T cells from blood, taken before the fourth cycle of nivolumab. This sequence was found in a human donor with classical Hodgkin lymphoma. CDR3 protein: CASSQVFRENTIYF. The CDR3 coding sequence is TGTGCCAGCAGCCAAGTTTTCAGGGAGAACACCATATATTTT.